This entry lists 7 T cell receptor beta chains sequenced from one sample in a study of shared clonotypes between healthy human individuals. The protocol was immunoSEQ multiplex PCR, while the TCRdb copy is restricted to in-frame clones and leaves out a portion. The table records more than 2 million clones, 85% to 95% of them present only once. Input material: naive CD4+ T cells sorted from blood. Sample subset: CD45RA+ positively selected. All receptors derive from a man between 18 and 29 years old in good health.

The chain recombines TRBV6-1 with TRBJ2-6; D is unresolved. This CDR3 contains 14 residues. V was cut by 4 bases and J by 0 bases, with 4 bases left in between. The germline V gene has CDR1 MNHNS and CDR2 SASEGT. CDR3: CASSGRSGANVLTF. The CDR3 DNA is TGTGCCAGCAGTGGGCGCTCTGGGGCCAACGTCCTGACTTTC.

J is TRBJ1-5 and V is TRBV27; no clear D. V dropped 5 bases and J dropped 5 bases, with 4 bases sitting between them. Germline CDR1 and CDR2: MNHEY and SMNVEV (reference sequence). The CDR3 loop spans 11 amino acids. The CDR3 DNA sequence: TGTGCCAGCAGTACCCATCAGCCCCAGCATTTT. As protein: CASSTHQPQHF.

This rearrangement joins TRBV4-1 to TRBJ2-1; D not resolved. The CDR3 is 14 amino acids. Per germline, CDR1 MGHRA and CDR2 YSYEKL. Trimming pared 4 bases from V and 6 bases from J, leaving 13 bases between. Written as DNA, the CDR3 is TGCGCCAGCAGCCCCCGAGGTTTGGTCAATGAGCAGTTCTTC. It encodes CASSPRGLVNEQFF.

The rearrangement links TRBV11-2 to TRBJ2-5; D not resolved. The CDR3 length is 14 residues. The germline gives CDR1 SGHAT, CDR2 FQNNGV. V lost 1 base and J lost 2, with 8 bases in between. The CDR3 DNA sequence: TGTGCCAGCAGCTTAGTAGTCACTCAAGAGACCCAGTACTTC. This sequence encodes CASSLVVTQETQYF.

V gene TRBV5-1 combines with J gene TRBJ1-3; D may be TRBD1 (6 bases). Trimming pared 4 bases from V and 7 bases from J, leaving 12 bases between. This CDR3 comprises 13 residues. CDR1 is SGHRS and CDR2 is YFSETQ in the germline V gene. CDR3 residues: CASSINQGNTIYF. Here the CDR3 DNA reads TGCGCCAGCAGCATAAACCAGGGGAACACCATATATTTT.

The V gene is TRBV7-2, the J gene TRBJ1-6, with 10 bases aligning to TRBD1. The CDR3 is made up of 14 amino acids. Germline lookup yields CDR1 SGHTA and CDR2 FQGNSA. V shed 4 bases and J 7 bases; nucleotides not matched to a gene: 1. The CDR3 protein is CASSWGQGNSPLHF. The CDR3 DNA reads TGTGCCAGCAGCTGGGGACAGGGGAATTCACCCCTCCACTTT.

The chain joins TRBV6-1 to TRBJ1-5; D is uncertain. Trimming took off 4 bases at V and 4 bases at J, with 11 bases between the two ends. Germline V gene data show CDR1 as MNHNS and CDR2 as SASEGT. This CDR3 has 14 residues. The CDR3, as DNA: TGTGCCAGCAGTGCTGAGAAGGGAAATCAGCCCCAGCATTTT. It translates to CASSAEKGNQPQHF.